This T cell receptor beta chain was found in a study of T cell responses to AZD1222 COVID-19 vaccine. Study-level background: Second doses that came at about 4 or about 12 weeks were put together. Study-level results: Only a handful of people who got AZD1222 tested seropositive at baseline. Mapped onto spike, vaccine-associated CD4 TCRs spanned it and were dominant at 160-218 and 743-854.

For this clone: As yet, its antigen is unknown.

Looked up from germline, CDR1 is LGHNA and CDR2 is YNFKEQ. The CDR3 consists of 17 residues. V lost 0 bases and J lost 0, with 12 bases in between. Profiling relied on immunoSEQ multiplex PCR, and the TCRdb table lists in-frame clones only, not all of them. The sample carries 250,000 or so clones, over 90% recorded once. The sequencing used peripheral blood, collected on day 0 of AZD1222 vaccination. The chain has TRBV4-2 and TRBJ2-1, with D tentatively TRBD2 (7 bases). The clonotype was recovered from an adult in good health. CDR3 coding DNA: TGTGCCAGCAGCCAAGATCGGGGGGACAACTCCTACAATGAGCAGTTCTTC. It yields the protein CASSQDRGDNSYNEQFF.